Following are 8 T cell receptor beta chains from one sample sequenced in a study of blood T cell repertoires in COVID-19. Data came from immunoSEQ multiplex PCR; TCRdb stores just in-frame clones and leaves some out. Here the sample spans hundreds of thousands of clones, 88% being singletons. Material: peripheral blood. The receptors were gathered from a woman between 65 and 79 years old with COVID-19, enrolled during active disease.

The rearrangement links TRBV18 to TRBJ1-4; 7 bases line up with TRBD1. V trimming: 6 bases; J trimming: 0 bases; junction bases outside the gene matches: 4. The CDR3 runs 15 residues. Germline CDR1 reads KGHSH; CDR2 reads LQKENI. The CDR3 loop is CASSAGTATNEKLFF. DNA of the CDR3: TGTGCCAGCTCCGCCGGGACAGCAACTAATGAAAAACTGTTTTTT.

This clone was detected a few times. This rearrangement joins TRBV19 to TRBJ2-7, with 7 bases aligning to TRBD2. The CDR3 is made up of 12 amino acids. Germline CDR1 is LNHDA and CDR2 is SQIVND (reference sequence). The ends lost 6 bases at V and 5 bases at J; junction bases unmatched: 4. The CDR3 region has the DNA TGTGCCAGTAGCCGGGACTACCACGAGCAGTACTTC. It specifies CASSRDYHEQYF.

This chain uses TRBV3-1 (or the pseudogene TRBV3-2) with TRBJ1-1, with D perhaps matching TRBD1 (5 bases). CDR3 size: 16 residues. V lost 1 base and J lost 1, with 13 bases in between. In germline, CDR1 is LGHDT, CDR2 YNNKEL (reference sequence). The CDR3 DNA is TGTGCCAGCAGCCAAGGGCTGGGACTGGGGAACACTGAAGCTTTCTTT. This translates into CASSQGLGLGNTEAFF.

The V and J genes are TRBV9 and TRBJ2-1, with D tentatively TRBD2 (6 bases). Looked up from germline, CDR1 is SGDLS and CDR2 is YYNGEE. The CDR3 is 15 residues long. The ends were cut back, 3 bases at V and 0 bases at J, with 10 bases in the middle. CDR3 amino acids: CASSDGLFSYNEQFF. The DNA of the CDR3 is TGTGCCAGCAGCGATGGACTATTCTCCTACAATGAGCAGTTCTTC.

As DNA, the CDR3 is TGCGCCAGCAGCTTGGTCGCATTCCAGGGCCGGAACACCGGGGAGCTGTTTTTT. Protein product: CASSLVAFQGRNTGELFF. The gene calls are TRBV5-1 and TRBJ2-2, with a weak D call TRBD1 (5 bases). Germline CDR1 and CDR2: SGHRS and YFSETQ. The V gene lost 0 bases and the J gene lost 1 base, with 16 bases spanning the gap. The CDR3 spans 18 residues.

The V gene is TRBV29-1, the J gene TRBJ1-1; weak D call: TRBD1 (6 bases). This CDR3 spans 15 amino acids. Per the germline V gene, CDR1 is SQVTM and CDR2 is ANQGSEA. The ends were cut back, 1 base at V and 1 base at J, with 13 bases in the middle. The CDR3 reads CSVEAVPGANTEAFF. The CDR3 bases are TGCAGCGTTGAAGCTGTCCCAGGGGCGAACACTGAAGCTTTCTTT.

The chain uses TRBV30 and TRBJ1-5; 9 bases agree with TRBD1. CDR3 length equals 13 residues. Germline lookup yields CDR1 GTSNPN and CDR2 SVGIG (reference sequence). With V trimmed by 5 bases and J by 5 bases, 4 bases remained unmatched. This CDR3 reads CAWGGQGDQPQHF. In DNA form, the CDR3 reads TGTGCCTGGGGGGGACAGGGTGATCAGCCCCAGCATTTT.

This chain joins TRBV5-1 and TRBJ2-1, with a weak D call TRBD1 (7 bases). V was clipped by 4 bases and J by 3 bases, with 20 bases between them. The CDR3 spans 17 residues. CDR1 and CDR2 (germline): SGHRS, YFSETQ. CDR3 DNA: TGCGCCAGCAGCCCCATGAGGGGGGACAGTTTCTACAATGAGCAGTTCTTC. Translation gives CASSPMRGDSFYNEQFF.